A single T cell receptor (beta chain) is shown here with its context. The CDR3 has 15 residues. V was clipped by 1 base and J by 7 bases; unmatched bases: 8. Looked up from germline, CDR1 is LGHNA and CDR2 is YSLEER. TCRdb's copy holds only in-frame clones and misses some; the assay was immunoSEQ multiplex PCR. Of some 170,000 clones in the sample, approximately 90% were seen once. The entry originates in a study of blood T cell repertoires in COVID-19. Sequencing used peripheral blood. This chain uses TRBV4-3 with TRBJ2-3, with 7 bases fitting TRBD1. The source of this sequence is a woman between 65 and 79 years old with COVID-19, enrolled during active disease. The CDR3 nucleotides are TGCGCCAGCAGCCAAGGCTTTGGGGACAGTCATACGCAGTATTTT. This gives the protein CASSQGFGDSHTQYF.